The 21 T cell receptor beta chains below were found in one sample sequenced in a study of blood T cell repertoires in COVID-19 (dated by TCRdb to 2019 to 2021). The library was built by means of the immunoSEQ multiplex PCR assay. TCRdb's version of the immuneACCESS table is confined to in-frame rearrangements and falls short of the full clone set. An unresolved V gene accounts for under half of the shortfall where checked; the remainder is of unknown origin. The sample contains about 290,000 clones, around 81% of them found a single time. In total, the top ten clones hold around 4.2% of the sample. The sample was peripheral blood. These receptors were collected from a woman aged 45-59 years with active or convalescent COVID-19.

The genes are TRBV6-6 and TRBJ1-1; D perhaps matches TRBD1 (5 bases). CDR1 MNHNY and CDR2 SVGAGI come from the germline V gene (reference sequence). Trimming removed 6 bases at V and 0 bases at J, with 20 bases between. The CDR3 is 17 amino acids. The CDR3 sequence is CASSRHPRTFVNTEAFF. The DNA of the CDR3 is TGTGCCAGCAGCCGACATCCCCGGACATTCGTGAACACTGAAGCTTTCTTT.

In nucleotides, the CDR3 is TGTGCCAGCAGCTTAAAACAGGGGGAGATGAACACTGAAGCTTTCTTT. It is translated as CASSLKQGEMNTEAFF. The genes are TRBV7-6 and TRBJ1-1; 8 nucleotides align to TRBD1. The germline V gene has CDR1 SGHVS and CDR2 FNYEAQ. This CDR3 spans 16 amino acids. Trimming removed 2 bases from V and 0 bases from J; junction bases left unmatched: 5.

The V and J genes are TRBV5-6 and TRBJ1-1; a possible D gene is TRBD1 (6 bases). V dropped 1 base and J dropped 4 bases, with 11 bases sitting between them. The CDR3 has 14 residues. In germline, CDR1 is SGHDT, CDR2 YYEEEE. CDR3 sequence: CASSLRGIGTEAFF. Here the CDR3 DNA reads TGTGCCAGCAGCTTGAGGGGGATCGGCACTGAAGCTTTCTTT.

The chain has TRBV5-4 and TRBJ2-1, with 10 positions matching TRBD1. The CDR3 consists of 14 residues. CDR1 is SGHNT and CDR2 is YYREEE in the germline V gene (reference sequence). Trimming cost V 6 bases and J 7 bases; bases outside gene matches: 7. The CDR3 reads CASKQGTGANEQFF. The DNA for the CDR3 is TGTGCCAGCAAACAGGGGACAGGGGCGAATGAGCAGTTCTTC.

V usage is TRBV10-3 and J usage is TRBJ1-2; 12 bases match TRBD1. This CDR3 spans 15 amino acids. V gave up 2 bases and J gave up 8 bases; unmatched junction bases: 6. Germline V gives CDR1 ENHRY, CDR2 SYGVKD. The CDR3 region is CAISEMGQGANGYTF. The CDR3, as DNA: TGTGCCATCAGTGAGATGGGACAGGGGGCCAACGGCTACACCTTC.

The V and J genes are TRBV15 and TRBJ2-1; 10 bases map to TRBD2. Germline-derived CDR1 and CDR2 are LNHNV and YYDKDF (reference sequence). The CDR3 runs 15 residues. V was clipped by 8 bases and J by 5 bases; unmatched bases: 9. CDR3 in amino acids: CATQRGGTSDNEQFF. DNA of the CDR3: TGTGCCACCCAGAGGGGCGGGACTAGCGACAATGAGCAGTTCTTC.

The rearrangement joins TRBV30 to TRBJ1-2; D call uncertain. Germline V gene lookup returns CDR1 GTSNPN and CDR2 SVGIG (reference sequence). This CDR3 is built from 12 residues. V lost 2 bases to trimming and J lost 1 base, with 5 bases between them. CDR3 region: CAWSPGNYGYTF. The CDR3 region has the DNA TGTGCCTGGAGTCCGGGTAACTATGGCTACACCTTC.

This clone was picked up a small number of times. The chain links TRBV10-3 to TRBJ1-6, with D possibly being TRBD1 (5 bases). Germline assignment: CDR1 ENHRY and CDR2 SYGVKD. V was shortened by 4 bases and J by 9 bases, with 7 bases between the two germline ends. The CDR3 is 12 residues long. CDR3 region: CAISAGPSPLHF. The CDR3 DNA follows: TGTGCCATCAGTGCAGGGCCTTCACCCCTCCACTTT.

As concerns this clone: The sample contains more than one DNA sequence encoding this CDR3. The chain employs TRBV27 and TRBJ2-7; perhaps TRBD2 as D (5 bases). Trimming removed 6 bases at V and 3 bases at J, with 12 bases between. The germline V gene has CDR1 MNHEY and CDR2 SMNVEV (reference sequence). The CDR3 covers 13 residues. In nucleotides, the CDR3 is TGTGCCAGCAGCAGCGGCCAGCGCTACGAGCAGTACTTC. Translating it yields CASSSGQRYEQYF.

A single count supports this clone. The chain has TRBV6-4 and TRBJ2-2; no firm D call. This CDR3 spans 13 amino acids. Germline V gives CDR1 MRHNA, CDR2 SNTAGT. V shed 4 bases and J shed 1 base, with 4 bases lying between them. CDR3 sequence reads: CASSAGNTGELFF. CDR3 sequence (DNA): TGTGCCAGCAGTGCCGGGAACACCGGGGAGCTGTTTTTT.

As concerns this clone: It may be a read error: a sequence one base away is much more abundant. The chain has TRBV2 and TRBJ1-2, with 8 bases fitting TRBD1. CDR3 length: 13 amino acids. Germline assignment: CDR1 SNHLY and CDR2 FYNNEI. After removal of 6 bases from V and 2 bases from J, the junction contained 2 bases not matched to a gene. For the CDR3, the DNA is TGTGCCAGCAGCCGACAGGGGAACTATGGCTACACCTTC. Amino acids: CASSRQGNYGYTF.

The chain recombines TRBV5-1 with TRBJ2-5, with 7 bases lining up with TRBD2. CDR1 and CDR2 from the germline V gene are SGHRS and YFSETQ. V was clipped by 4 bases and J by 4 bases; unmatched bases: 7. This CDR3 contains 14 residues. In nucleotides, the CDR3 is TGCGCCAGCAGCGAGGGACTAAGTCGAGAGACCCAGTACTTC. Translating it yields CASSEGLSRETQYF.

This chain connects TRBV7-8 to TRBJ2-1; D is ambiguous. In germline, CDR1 is SGHVS, CDR2 FQNEAQ. The CDR3 length is 13 residues. Trimming pared 5 bases from V and 8 bases from J, leaving 13 bases between. The CDR3 sequence is CASSPPTRDEQFF. DNA for the CDR3: TGTGCCAGCAGCCCACCGACAAGAGATGAGCAGTTCTTC.

The chain joins TRBV7-9 to TRBJ1-4, with TRBD1 matching 7 bases. The CDR3 runs 14 residues. V lost 5 bases to trimming and J lost 4 bases; unmatched junction nucleotides: 4. Germline CDR1 SEHNR, CDR2 FQNEAQ (reference sequence). The DNA of the CDR3 is TGTGCCAGCAGCCGAGGGGACAGTAATGAAAAACTGTTTTTT. Translation: CASSRGDSNEKLFF. The entire variable domain, with the rest obtained from reference TRBV7-9 and TRBJ1-4, is as follows: DTGVSQNPRHKITKRGQNVTFRCDPISEHNRLYWYRQTLGQGPEFLTYFQNEAQLEKSRLLSDRFSAERPKGSFSTLEIQRTEQGDSAMYLCASSRGDSNEKLFFGSGTQLSVL.

The chain has TRBV11-3 and TRBJ2-1; TRBD2 matches at 10 bases. V lost 2 bases, J lost 2 bases, and 3 bases stayed unmatched. The CDR3 spans 16 residues. Per the germline V gene, CDR1 is SGHNT and CDR2 is YENEEA. CDR3 DNA: TGTGCCAGCAGCTTAAGGACTAGCGGACCCTACAATGAGCAGTTCTTC. This gives the protein CASSLRTSGPYNEQFF.

The rearrangement links TRBV11-2 to TRBJ2-6; 9 positions match TRBD1. This CDR3 is built from 17 residues. V lost 5 bases, J lost 5 bases, and 10 bases stayed unmatched. From germline, CDR1 is SGHAT and CDR2 FQNNGV. CDR3: CASSGRTGDVWANVLTF. The DNA for the CDR3 is TGTGCCAGCAGCGGCCGGACAGGGGATGTCTGGGCCAACGTCCTGACTTTC.

This clone has at least ten counts. The V and J genes are TRBV7-2 and TRBJ1-1; possibly TRBD1 for D (6 bases). Germline CDR1 reads SGHTA; CDR2 reads FQGNSA. Trimming shortened V by 3 bases and J by 1 base, and 12 bases separated the two germline ends. The length of the CDR3 is 15 residues. This CDR3 is CASSFLAGANTEAFF. The CDR3 DNA follows: TGTGCCAGCAGCTTCCTAGCAGGGGCGAACACTGAAGCTTTCTTT.

This clone was seen a few times. The rearrangement links TRBV19 to TRBJ1-3; D not resolved. Deletions cut 4 bases from V and 0 bases from J, with 7 bases between. The CDR3 is made up of 14 amino acids. Per the germline V gene, CDR1 is LNHDA and CDR2 is SQIVND (reference sequence). The CDR3 region is CASSTLVSGNTIYF. CDR3 in DNA: TGTGCCAGTAGTACACTCGTCTCTGGAAACACCATATATTTT.

This chain connects TRBV13 to TRBJ1-1, with D perhaps TRBD1 (5 bases). The CDR3 totals 17 residues. Between the trimmed V and J ends, which lost 5 bases and 5 bases, there was a span of 24 bases. Germline-derived CDR1 and CDR2 are PRHDT and FYEKMQ (reference sequence). The chain's CDR3 is CASSPSGGFGLSTEAFF. CDR3 sequence (DNA): TGTGCCAGCAGCCCCAGTGGGGGGTTCGGTTTAAGTACTGAAGCTTTCTTT.

J is TRBJ1-1 and V is TRBV6-1, with TRBD1 as a possible D gene (5 bases). Germline loops: CDR1 MNHNS, CDR2 SASEGT. V shed 3 bases and J shed 1 base, with 12 bases lying between them. The CDR3 has 15 residues. The CDR3 nucleotides read TGTGCCAGCAGTGAGTCGCAGGGATGGAACACTGAAGCTTTCTTT. Protein: CASSESQGWNTEAFF.

The V call is TRBV28, the J call TRBJ2-1, with 9 positions matching TRBD2. The CDR3 length is 15 residues. Germline V gene sequence: CDR1 MDHEN, CDR2 SYDVKM. With V trimmed by 7 bases and J by 0 bases, 4 bases remained unmatched. The CDR3 DNA reads as TGTGCCAGCACCTTTAGCGGGAGCTCCTACAATGAGCAGTTCTTC. It is translated as CASTFSGSSYNEQFF.